This TCR beta chain was found in a study of T cells in Graves' hyperthyroidism and ophthalmopathy. Graves' hyperthyroidism was deemed stable absent ophthalmopathy progression within 18 months. TCR beta CDR3 sequences were amplified from RNA transcripts. Using the HTBI primer set, a first-round RT-PCR was run on the TCR CDR3. Each CDR3 protein is one row after TCRdb ran MiXCR on the multiplex PCR reads. The table includes hundreds of thousands of distinct CDR3 sequences, around 15% detected once. This CDR3 comprises 16 residues. V was shortened by 4 bases and J by 0 bases, with 14 bases between the two germline ends. CDR1 is SGDLS and CDR2 is YYNGEE in the germline V gene.

The J gene is TRBJ1-3, the V gene TRBV9, with D possibly being TRBD1 (6 bases). This TCR was recovered from a woman aged 25 to 39 with Graves' hyperthyroidism. Sequencing was carried out using blood. The CDR3 nucleotides are TGTGCCAGCAGCACCCGACAGGTTATCTCTGGAAACACCATATATTTT. It specifies CASSTRQVISGNTIYF.